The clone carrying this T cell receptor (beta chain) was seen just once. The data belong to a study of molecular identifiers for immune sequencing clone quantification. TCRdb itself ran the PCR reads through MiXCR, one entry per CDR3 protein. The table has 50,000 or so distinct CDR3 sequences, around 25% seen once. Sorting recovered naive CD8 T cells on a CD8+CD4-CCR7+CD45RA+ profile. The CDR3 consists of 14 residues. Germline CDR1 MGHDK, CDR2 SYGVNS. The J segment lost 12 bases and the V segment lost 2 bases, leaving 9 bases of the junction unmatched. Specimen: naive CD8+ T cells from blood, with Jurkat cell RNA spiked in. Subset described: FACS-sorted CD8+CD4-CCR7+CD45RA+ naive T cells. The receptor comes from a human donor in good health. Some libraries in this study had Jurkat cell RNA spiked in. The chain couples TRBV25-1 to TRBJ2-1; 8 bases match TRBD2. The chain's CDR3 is CASSENLAGDGQFF. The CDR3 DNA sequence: TGTGCCAGCAGTGAAAACCTAGCGGGCGATGGGCAGTTCTTC.